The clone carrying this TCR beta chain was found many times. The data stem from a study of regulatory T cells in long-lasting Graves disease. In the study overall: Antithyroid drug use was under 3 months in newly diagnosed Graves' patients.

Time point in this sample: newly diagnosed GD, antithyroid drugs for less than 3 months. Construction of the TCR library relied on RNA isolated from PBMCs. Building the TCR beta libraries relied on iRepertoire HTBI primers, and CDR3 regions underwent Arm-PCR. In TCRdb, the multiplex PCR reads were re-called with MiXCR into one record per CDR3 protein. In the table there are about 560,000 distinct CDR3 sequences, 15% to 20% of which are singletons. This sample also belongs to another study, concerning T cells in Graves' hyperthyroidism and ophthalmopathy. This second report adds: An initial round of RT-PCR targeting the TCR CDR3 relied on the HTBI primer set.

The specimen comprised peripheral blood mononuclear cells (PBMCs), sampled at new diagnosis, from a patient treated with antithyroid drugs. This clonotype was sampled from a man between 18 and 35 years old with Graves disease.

The CDR3 DNA reads as TGTGCCAGCAGCTTTGCAGCGGGAGTTACGGATGAGCAGTTCTTC. It is translated as CASSFAAGVTDEQFF. The genes are TRBV13 and TRBJ2-1; TRBD2 agrees at 8 bases. CDR1 and CDR2 (germline): PRHDT, FYEKMQ (reference sequence). The CDR3 contains 15 residues. V lost 3 bases and J lost 8; bases outside the gene matches: 9. The whole variable domain, remainder taken from reference TRBV13 and TRBJ2-1, is AAGVIQSPRHLIKEKRETATLKCYPIPRHDTVYWYQQGPGQDPQFLISFYEKMQSDKGSIPDRFSAQQFSDYHSELNMSSLELGDSALYFCASSFAAGVTDEQFFGPGTRLTVL.